One sample yielded the 2 T cell receptor beta chains listed below, sequenced in a study of beta chain features in type 1 diabetes. The isolated RNA, all of it, was reverse transcribed, so expressed TCRB transcripts were what got sequenced. Sequencing used immunoSEQ multiplex PCR; TCRdb keeps in-frame clones, though not all of them. The table shows about 900,000 clones, with roughly 16% occurring only once. What was sequenced was naive CD4+ T cells from blood. These receptors came from a woman between 18 and 29 years old in good health.

This clone was picked up a small number of times. The chain couples TRBV7-2 to TRBJ1-3; D is undetermined. This CDR3 is 11 amino acids long. From germline, CDR1 is SGHTA and CDR2 FQGNSA. V gave up 5 bases and J gave up 4 bases, with 3 bases separating them. CDR3 nucleotides: TGTGCCAGCAGCCAAGGAAACACCATATATTTT. Its translation is CASSQGNTIYF. The variable domain in full, with the rest retrieved from reference TRBV7-2 and TRBJ1-3, is GAGVSQSPSNKVTEKGKDVELRCDPISGHTALYWYRQSLGQGLEFLIYFQGNSAPDKSGLPSDRFSAERTGGSVSTLTIQRTQQEDSAVYLCASSQGNTIYFGEGSWLTVV.

For the CDR3, the DNA is TGTGCCAGCTCCCTTGCCATGCTCAACACAGATACGCAGTATTTT. This gives the protein CASSLAMLNTDTQYF. The chain links TRBV18 to TRBJ2-3; D remains unclear. V gave up 6 bases and J gave up 2 bases, with 15 bases separating them. Germline V gene lookup returns CDR1 KGHSH and CDR2 LQKENI. The CDR3 extends over 15 amino acids.